These 9 T cell receptor beta chains were all obtained from the same sample, sequenced in a study of human T cells and chemical hapten exposure. TCRdb re-called the RACE reads with MiXCR, one entry per CDR3 protein. The sample has about 100,000 distinct CDR3 sequences; approximately 10% are singletons. Regarding time point: patch test 2, 6 weeks after DPC sensitization. Treatment indicated: therapeutic diphenylcyclopropenone sensitization with weekly scalp DPC. The sequencing used whole blood, collected in connection with sensitization to the hapten diphenylcyclopropenone (DPC). These TCRs come from a woman aged 40 to 50 with alopecia areata. Some clones in this sample may be carry-over from other donors' samples.

This chain uses TRBV7-9 with TRBJ2-7; D uncertain. There are 12 residues in the CDR3. Germline assignment: CDR1 SEHNR and CDR2 FQNEAQ (reference sequence). Trimming stripped 0 bases from V and 5 bases from J, with 5 bases between. The CDR3 DNA follows: TGTGCCAGCAGCTTAGCGAAGCACGAGCAGTACTTC. It codes for CASSLAKHEQYF.

This clonotype was seen ten or more times. The chain has TRBV7-2 and TRBJ2-1, with no clear D. V dropped 1 base and J dropped 0 bases, with 7 bases sitting between them. The CDR3 loop spans 15 amino acids. Germline V CDR1 and CDR2: SGHTA, FQGNSA. The CDR3 loop is CASSLGASSYNEQFF. CDR3 coding DNA: TGTGCCAGCAGCTTAGGGGCAAGCTCCTACAATGAGCAGTTCTTC.

In this sample, this clonotype turned up a few times. This chain uses TRBV3-1 with TRBJ2-6; 7 nucleotides match TRBD1. Trimming took 4 bases from V and 0 from J; bases not matched to a gene: 6. The CDR3 extends over 17 amino acids. Per germline, CDR1 LGHDT and CDR2 YNNKEL (reference sequence). CDR3 bases: TGTGCCAGCAGCCCACAGGGGTCCAGCTCTGGGGCCAACGTCCTGACTTTC. Translating it yields CASSPQGSSSGANVLTF.

This clonotype occurred many times. This chain uses TRBV6-1 with TRBJ2-2; 7 nucleotides agree with TRBD1. The CDR3 sequence is 16 residues long. The germline gives CDR1 MNHNS, CDR2 SASEGT. V shed 2 bases, J shed 4 bases, and the junction held 7 bases outside the gene matches. CDR3 residues: CASSEQRGRGTGELFF. CDR3 bases: TGTGCCAGCAGTGAACAAAGGGGGCGAGGCACCGGGGAGCTGTTTTTT.

The CDR3 region has the DNA TGCAGCGTGGCCTGGCAGGGCAGCTACAATGAGCAGTTCTTC. This encodes CSVAWQGSYNEQFF. The chain has TRBV29-1 and TRBJ2-1, with a weak D call TRBD1 (5 bases). The CDR3 length is 14 residues. Germline V gene data show CDR1 as SQVTM and CDR2 as ANQGSEA. V shed 6 bases and J shed 3 bases, with 15 bases lying between them.

At least ten counts were recorded for this clonotype. This chain connects TRBV7-7 to TRBJ2-6; possibly TRBD2 for D (6 bases). The V and J ends lost 5 bases and 1 base respectively, with 15 bases between them. The CDR3 loop spans 17 amino acids. CDR1 is SSHAT, CDR2 FNYEAQ, per germline (reference sequence). The chain's CDR3 is CASSPGTALSGANVLTF. The CDR3 nucleotides read TGTGCCAGCAGCCCCGGGACTGCCTTATCTGGGGCCAACGTCCTGACTTTC.

This clonotype has a count of ten or more. The chain carries TRBV5-1 and TRBJ2-5; 11 positions match TRBD1. This CDR3 is built from 15 residues. Unmatched junction bases numbered 7, after V lost 3 bases and J lost 6 bases. Germline V gene lookup returns CDR1 SGHRS and CDR2 YFSETQ. CDR3 sequence (DNA): TGCGCCAGCAGCTCGGGGGACAGGGGGGATCAGACCCAGTACTTC. As protein: CASSSGDRGDQTQYF. The whole variable domain, filled in from reference TRBV5-1 and TRBJ2-5, reads KAGVTQTPRYLIKTRGQQVTLSCSPISGHRSVSWYQQTPGQGLQFLFEYFSETQRNKGNFPGRFSGRQFSNSRSEMNVSTLELGDSALYLCASSSGDRGDQTQYFGPGTRLLVL.

This clonotype has just a few counts. The chain employs TRBV20-1 and TRBJ2-1, with D uncertain. Germline-derived CDR1 and CDR2 are DFQATT and SNEGSKA (reference sequence). The CDR3 consists of 16 residues. V lost 1 base to trimming and J lost 0 bases, with 13 bases between them. The CDR3 spells CSARVRGSVSYNEQFF. In DNA form, the CDR3 reads TGCAGTGCTAGAGTCCGAGGATCTGTCTCCTACAATGAGCAGTTCTTC.

This clonotype was counted many times. The chain has TRBV18 and TRBJ2-3, with TRBD2 identical over 11 bases. Germline V gene lookup returns CDR1 KGHSH and CDR2 LQKENI. With 3 bases clipped from V and 4 bases from J, the junction kept 6 bases outside the gene matches. This CDR3 is built from 16 residues. CDR3 residues: CASSPSTSGNADTQYF. The DNA for the CDR3 is TGTGCCAGCTCACCCTCGACTAGCGGGAACGCAGATACGCAGTATTTT.